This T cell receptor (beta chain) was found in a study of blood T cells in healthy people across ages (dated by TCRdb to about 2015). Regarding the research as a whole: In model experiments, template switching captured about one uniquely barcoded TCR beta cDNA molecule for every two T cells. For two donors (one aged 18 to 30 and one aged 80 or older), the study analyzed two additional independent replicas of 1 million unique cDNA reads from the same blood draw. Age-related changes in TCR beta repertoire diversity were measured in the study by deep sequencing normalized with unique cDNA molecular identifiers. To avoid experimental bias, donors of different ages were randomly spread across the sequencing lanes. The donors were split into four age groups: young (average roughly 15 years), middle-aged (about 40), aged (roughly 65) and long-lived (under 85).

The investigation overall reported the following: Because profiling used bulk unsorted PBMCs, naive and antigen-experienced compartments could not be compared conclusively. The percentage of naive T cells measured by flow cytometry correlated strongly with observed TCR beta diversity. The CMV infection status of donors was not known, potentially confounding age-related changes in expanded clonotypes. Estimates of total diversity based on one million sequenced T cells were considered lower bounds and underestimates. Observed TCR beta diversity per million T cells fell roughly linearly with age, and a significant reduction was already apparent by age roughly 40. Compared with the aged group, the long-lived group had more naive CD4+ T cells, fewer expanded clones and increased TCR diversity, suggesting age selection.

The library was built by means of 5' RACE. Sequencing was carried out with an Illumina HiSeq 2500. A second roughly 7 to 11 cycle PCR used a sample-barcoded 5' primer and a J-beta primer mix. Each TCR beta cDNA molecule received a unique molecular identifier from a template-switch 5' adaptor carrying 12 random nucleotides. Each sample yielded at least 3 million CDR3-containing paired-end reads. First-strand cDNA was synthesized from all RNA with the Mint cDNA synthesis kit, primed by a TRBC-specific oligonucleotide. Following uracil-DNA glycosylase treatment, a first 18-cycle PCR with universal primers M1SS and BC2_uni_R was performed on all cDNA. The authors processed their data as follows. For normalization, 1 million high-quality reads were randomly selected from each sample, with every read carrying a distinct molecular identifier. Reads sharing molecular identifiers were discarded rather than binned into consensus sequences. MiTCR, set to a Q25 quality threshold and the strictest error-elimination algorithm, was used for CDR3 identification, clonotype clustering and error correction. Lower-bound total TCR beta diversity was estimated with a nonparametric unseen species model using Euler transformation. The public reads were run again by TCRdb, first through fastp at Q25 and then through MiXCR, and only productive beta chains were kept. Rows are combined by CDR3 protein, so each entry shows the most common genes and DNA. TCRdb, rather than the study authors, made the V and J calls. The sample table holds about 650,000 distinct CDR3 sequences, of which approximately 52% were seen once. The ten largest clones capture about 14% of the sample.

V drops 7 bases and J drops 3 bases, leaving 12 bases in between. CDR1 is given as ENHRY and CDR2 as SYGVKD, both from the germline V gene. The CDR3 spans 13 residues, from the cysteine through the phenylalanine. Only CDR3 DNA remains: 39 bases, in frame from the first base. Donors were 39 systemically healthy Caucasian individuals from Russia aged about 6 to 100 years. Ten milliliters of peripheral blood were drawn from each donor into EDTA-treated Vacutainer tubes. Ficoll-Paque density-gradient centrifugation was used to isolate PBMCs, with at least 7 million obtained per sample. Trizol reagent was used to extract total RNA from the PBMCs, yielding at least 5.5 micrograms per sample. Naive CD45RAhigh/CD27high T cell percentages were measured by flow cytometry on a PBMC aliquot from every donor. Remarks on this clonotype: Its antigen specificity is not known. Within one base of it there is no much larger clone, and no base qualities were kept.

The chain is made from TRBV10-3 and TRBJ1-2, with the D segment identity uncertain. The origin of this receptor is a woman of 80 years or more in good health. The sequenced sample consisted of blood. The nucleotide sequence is TGTGCCATCAAGGAGGGCATGGACTATGGCTACACCTTC. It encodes CAIKEGMDYGYTF.